This TCR beta chain came from a study of T cells in narcolepsy. Overall study results and limits: Autoreactive clone sequences were missing from some blood memory CD4+ repertoires. Autoreactive clonotypes reportedly recurred in blood of same and different patients, not controls.

Deletions cut 4 bases from V and 3 bases from J, with 10 bases between. Germline V gene sequence: CDR1 MNHEY, CDR2 SVGAGI. The CDR3 extends over 13 amino acids. Sequencing used immunoSEQ multiplex PCR; TCRdb keeps in-frame clones, though not all of them. The sample has approximately 11,000 clones; approximately 94% are singletons. Note on this clone: Its specificity is not known.

The sequence came from a human donor with narcolepsy. The rearrangement joins TRBV6-5 to TRBJ2-7; D gene ambiguous. The sequencing sample was made of CD45RA- memory CD4+ T cells from PBMCs. CDR3 in DNA: TGTGCCAGCAGTTTGGCCCCGAACTACGAGCAGTACTTC. Amino acids: CASSLAPNYEQYF.